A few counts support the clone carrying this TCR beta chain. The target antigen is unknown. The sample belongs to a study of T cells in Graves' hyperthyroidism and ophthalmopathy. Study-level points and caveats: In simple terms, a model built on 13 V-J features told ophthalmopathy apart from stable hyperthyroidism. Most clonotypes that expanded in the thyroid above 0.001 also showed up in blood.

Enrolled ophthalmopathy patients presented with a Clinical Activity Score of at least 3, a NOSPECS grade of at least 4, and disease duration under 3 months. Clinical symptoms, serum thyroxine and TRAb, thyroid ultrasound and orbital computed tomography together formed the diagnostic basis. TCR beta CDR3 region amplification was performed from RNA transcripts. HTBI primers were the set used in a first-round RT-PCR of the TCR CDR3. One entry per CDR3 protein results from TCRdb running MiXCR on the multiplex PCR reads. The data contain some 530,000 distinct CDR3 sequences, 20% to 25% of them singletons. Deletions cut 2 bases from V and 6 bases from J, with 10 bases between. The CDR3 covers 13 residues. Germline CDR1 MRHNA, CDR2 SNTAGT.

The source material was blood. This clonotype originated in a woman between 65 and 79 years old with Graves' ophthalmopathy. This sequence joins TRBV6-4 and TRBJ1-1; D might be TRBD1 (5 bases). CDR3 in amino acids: CASSDRWGAEAFF. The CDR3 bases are TGTGCCAGCAGTGACCGGTGGGGGGCTGAAGCTTTCTTT.